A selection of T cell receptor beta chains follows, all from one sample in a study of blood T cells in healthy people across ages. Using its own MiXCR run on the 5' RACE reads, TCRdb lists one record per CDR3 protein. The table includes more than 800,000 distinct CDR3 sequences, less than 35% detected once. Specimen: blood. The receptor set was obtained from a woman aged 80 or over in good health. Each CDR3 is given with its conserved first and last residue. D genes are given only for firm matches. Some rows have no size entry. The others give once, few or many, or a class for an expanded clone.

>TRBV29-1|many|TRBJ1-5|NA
CSVVRPLTGDQPQHF
TGCAGCGTGGTCCGACCTCTAACAGGAGATCAGCCCCAGCATTTT
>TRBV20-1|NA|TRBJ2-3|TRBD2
CSAFLLAGRADTQYF
TGCAGTGCTTTTCTACTAGCGGGGAGGGCGGATACGCAGTATTTT
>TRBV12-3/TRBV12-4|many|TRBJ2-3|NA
CASSLLADTQYF
TGTGCCAGCAGCTTACTGGCAGATACGCAGTATTTT
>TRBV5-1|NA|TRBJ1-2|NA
CASSLQSGGDGYTF
TGCGCCAGCAGCTTGCAATCGGGGGGCGATGGCTACACCTTC
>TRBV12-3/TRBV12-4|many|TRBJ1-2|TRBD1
CASSFRTGAAGAYGYTF
TGTGCCAGCAGTTTCAGGACAGGGGCCGCGGGAGCCTATGGCTACACCTTC
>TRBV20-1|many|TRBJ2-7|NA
CSAYAPGAYEQYF
TGCAGTGCCTACGCCCCAGGGGCCTACGAGCAGTACTTC
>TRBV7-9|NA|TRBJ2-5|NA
CASSARQVEGNEQYF
TGTGCCAGCAGCGCTCGACAGGTGGAGGGTAATGAGCAGTACTTC
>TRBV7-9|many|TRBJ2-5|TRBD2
CASSLGRGAQYF
TGTGCCAGCAGCCTAGGACGGGGGGCCCAGTACTTC
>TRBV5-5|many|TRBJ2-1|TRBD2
CASSSLTSVNEQFF
TGTGCCAGCAGCTCATTGACTAGCGTTAATGAGCAGTTCTTC
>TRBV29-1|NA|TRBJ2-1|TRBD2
CSVKGLAGSSYNEQFF
TGCAGCGTAAAGGGACTAGCGGGGAGCTCCTACAATGAGCAGTTCTTC
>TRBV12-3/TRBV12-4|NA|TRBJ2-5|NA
CASSYGGSGTQYF
TGTGCCAGCAGTTATGGGGGATCAGGAACCCAGTACTTC
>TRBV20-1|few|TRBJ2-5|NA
CSATPWGAPETQYF
TGCAGTGCAACACCGTGGGGGGCGCCGGAGACCCAGTACTTC
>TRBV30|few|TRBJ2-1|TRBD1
CAWSVSRTGEGNEQFF
TGTGCCTGGAGTGTTTCCAGGACAGGGGAAGGCAATGAGCAGTTCTTC
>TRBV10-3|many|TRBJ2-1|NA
CAISDKSERSYNEQFF
TGTGCCATCAGTGACAAGAGCGAAAGGTCCTACAATGAGCAGTTCTTC
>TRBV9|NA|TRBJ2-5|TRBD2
CASSPRLAGEETQYF
TGTGCCAGCAGCCCAAGACTAGCGGGGGAGGAGACCCAGTACTTC
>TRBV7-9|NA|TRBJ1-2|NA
CASSFDKTGYTF
TGTGCCAGCAGCTTTGACAAAACAGGCTACACCTTC
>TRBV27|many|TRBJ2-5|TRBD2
CASRGGIAGPLLGETQYF
TGTGCCAGCAGGGGGGGAATAGCGGGGCCACTGCTGGGAGAGACCCAGTACTTC
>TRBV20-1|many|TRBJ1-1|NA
CSATPPETGLEAFF
TGCAGTGCCACCCCCCCCGAGACTGGACTTGAAGCTTTCTTT
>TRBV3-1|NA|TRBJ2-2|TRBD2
CASSQGLRLAHTGELFF
TGTGCCAGCAGCCAAGGTCTCAGACTAGCACACACCGGGGAGCTGTTTTTT
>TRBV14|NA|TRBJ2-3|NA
CASSQVSVSRSQYF
TGTGCCAGCAGCCAAGTCTCGGTATCGCGTTCGCAGTATTTT
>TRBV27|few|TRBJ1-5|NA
CASKPQGGEEPQHF
TGTGCCAGCAAACCCCAGGGCGGAGAAGAGCCCCAGCATTTT
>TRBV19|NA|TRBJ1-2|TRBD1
CASSIEQGARGYTF
TGTGCCAGTAGTATTGAGCAGGGGGCAAGGGGCTACACCTTC
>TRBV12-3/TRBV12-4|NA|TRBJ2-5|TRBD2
CASTLKGLAGSREQYF
TGTGCCAGCACCCTAAAGGGACTAGCGGGATCGCGGGAGCAGTACTTC
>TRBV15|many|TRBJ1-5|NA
CATLSAEMGAQQPQHF
TGTGCCACCCTAAGTGCCGAAATGGGGGCGCAGCAGCCCCAGCATTTT
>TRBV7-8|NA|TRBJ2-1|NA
CASSSLAGSGHNEQFF
TGTGCCAGCAGCTCTCTGGCAGGGTCAGGCCACAATGAGCAGTTCTTC
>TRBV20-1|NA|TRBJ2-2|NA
CSARAPGRSTGELFF
TGCAGTGCTAGAGCGCCAGGACGGTCCACCGGGGAGCTGTTTTTT
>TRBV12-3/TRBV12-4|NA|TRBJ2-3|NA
CASSLAGGDVEYF
TGTGCCAGCAGTTTAGCGGGTGGCGATGTGGAGTATTTT
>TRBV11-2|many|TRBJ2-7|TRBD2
CASSPGTISYEQYF
TGTGCCAGCAGCCCCGGGACTATTTCCTACGAGCAGTACTTC
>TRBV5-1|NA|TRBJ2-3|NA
CASGVRVSTDTQYF
TGCGCCAGCGGCGTCAGGGTTAGCACAGATACGCAGTATTTT
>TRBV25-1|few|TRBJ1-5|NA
CASSESGHSNQPQHF
TGTGCCAGCAGTGAATCCGGACATAGCAATCAGCCCCAGCATTTT
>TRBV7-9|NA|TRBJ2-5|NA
CASSRTNTGNQETQYF
TGTGCCAGCAGCCGAACCAATACAGGGAATCAAGAGACCCAGTACTTC
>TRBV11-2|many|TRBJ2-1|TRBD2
CASSLGLAGGIGSYNEQFF
TGTGCCAGCAGCTTAGGGCTAGCGGGGGGGATCGGCTCCTACAATGAGCAGTTCTTC
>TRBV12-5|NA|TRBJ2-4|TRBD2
CASGLKGLAGGNNEQYF
TGTGCTAGTGGTTTGAAGGGACTAGCGGGGGGTAACAATGAGCAGTACTTC
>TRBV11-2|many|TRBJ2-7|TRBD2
CASSSDSGVRNEQYF
TGTGCCAGCAGCTCGGATAGCGGGGTAAGGAACGAGCAGTACTTC